This TCR beta chain emerged from a study of graft-versus-host responses after intestinal transplantation. Whole-study results and caveats: Recipient bone marrow held GvH clones, some seen earlier in ileum or blood.

Germline V gene sequence: CDR1 ENHRY, CDR2 SYGVKD. The CDR3 has 15 amino acids. V lost 2 bases and J lost 2, with 12 bases in between. As to this clone: Its antigen is not identified.

Measured with immunoSEQ multiplex PCR; TCRdb has only the in-frame clones, and not every one. The sample carries 35,000 to 50,000 clones, nearly 95% recorded once. The clonotype originates from a human donor who was the organ donor for an intestinal transplant. The rearrangement joins TRBV10-3 to TRBJ1-2; unclear D gene. Source: unstimulated CD8+ T cells sorted from spleen or lymph node cells, taken before transplant. The CDR3 sequence is CAISEIGGLNYGYTF. The CDR3 nucleotides read TGTGCCATCAGTGAGATCGGAGGGCTAAACTATGGCTACACCTTC.